This TCR beta chain was sequenced for a study of T cell repertoires in cytomegalovirus infection (dated by TCRdb to about 2019). Regarding the study in general: The HLA type of each donor mattered for the analysis, because public TCR beta signatures pointed to carriage of CMV infection along with the matching HLA type.

The instrument given in TCRdb is Illumina HiSeq 1500. TCRdb reworked the public reads: Q25 trimming with fastp, MiXCR clone assembly, productive beta chains retained. Entries that share a CDR3 protein sequence are merged under the most common genes and DNA. This sample comprises 300,000 to 450,000 distinct CDR3 sequences, 15% to 20% of them detected only once. The top ten constitute about 10% of the sample. The paper as a whole reports these results and caveats: In both this cohort and an independent cohort of more than 350 donors, the cumulative frequency of public TCR beta family members distinguished carriers of CMV infection plus the relevant HLA type. The ex vivo response was dominated by HLA-C-restricted CMV-specific TCR beta clonotypes, which also provided the single most frequent clonotype in two of eight donors.

In regard to this clonotype: Its specific antigen is unknown. One base away there is no much larger clone; base qualities are not given.

Sequencing was carried out using PBMCs. This TCR came from a human donor in good health (CMV status not recorded). Some clones in this sample may be carry-over from other donors' samples.

The nucleotide sequence reads TGCGCCAGCAGCCCCGGACAGGGGGAAGGACAGCCCCAGCATTTT. This encodes CASSPGQGEGQPQHF. The chain uses TRBV5-1 and TRBJ1-5, and 10 bases in between align with TRBD1. The CDR3 starts with the cysteine, ends with the phenylalanine, and has 15 residues. CDR3 DNA is the only sequence kept; it has 45 bases, read in frame from the first base. Unmatched junction bases come to 8, with V trimmed by 4 bases and J by 7 bases. CDR1 SGHRS and CDR2 YFSETQ are derived from the germline V gene.